Shown below are 3 T cell receptor beta chains from a single sample sequenced in a study of PD-1 blockade in classical Hodgkin lymphoma. This table comes from immunoSEQ multiplex PCR, and its TCRdb copy is limited to in-frame clones, with some not included. The repertoire has more than 30,000 clones, around 90% of them found once; the top ten carry roughly 1.2%. Time point defined: newly diagnosed, previously untreated cHL patient sample. Researchers used magnetic negative selection to pull out pure CD4+ T cells from thawed PBMCs. Sequencing was performed on CD4+ T cells from blood. Receptors were obtained from a human donor with classical Hodgkin lymphoma.

The genes are TRBV13 and TRBJ1-1; D perhaps matches TRBD1 (6 bases). The CDR3 runs to 14 residues. V was clipped by 1 base and J by 1 base, with 7 bases between them. Germline lookup yields CDR1 PRHDT and CDR2 FYEKMQ (reference sequence). In DNA form, the CDR3 reads TGTGCCAGCAGCTTAGAGGACAGGAACACTGAAGCTTTCTTT. The encoded protein is CASSLEDRNTEAFF.

V usage is TRBV29-1 and J usage is TRBJ2-3; tentative D call: TRBD2 (5 bases). The CDR3 consists of 13 residues. In germline, CDR1 is SQVTM, CDR2 ANQGSEA. V lost 5 bases to trimming and J lost 4 bases, with 13 bases between them. The CDR3 loop reads CSVHRADADTQYF. In DNA, the CDR3 is TGCAGCGTTCACAGAGCGGACGCAGATACGCAGTATTTT.

This clone has just a few counts. This chain uses TRBV5-1 with TRBJ2-1; D is possibly TRBD1 (6 bases). The CDR3 runs to 13 residues. Germline V lookup: CDR1 SGHRS, CDR2 YFSETQ. V was cut by 0 bases and J by 7 bases, with 8 bases left in between. The CDR3 nucleotides are TGCGCCAGCAGCTTGGATAGGGGGAATGAGCAGTTCTTC. Amino acid sequence: CASSLDRGNEQFF.